These 24 T cell receptor beta chains share one sample of origin, sequenced in a study of cytomegalovirus exposure and HLA in healthy donors. It was with 60 Vbeta and 13 Jbeta primers that the PCR ran. The table came from immunoSEQ multiplex PCR; TCRdb's copy has only in-frame clones and leaves some out. The sample lists 120,000 or so clones, roughly a tenth seen once, with around 4.6% in the top ten. The sample comprised PBMCs. These receptors all come from a woman under 30 in good health and CMV-seropositive.

The gene calls are TRBV4-2 and TRBJ1-1, with D perhaps matching TRBD1 (6 bases). Germline-derived CDR1 and CDR2 are LGHNA and YNFKEQ. The CDR3 consists of 17 residues. Trimming removed 1 base from V and 4 bases from J, with 19 bases in between. The CDR3 spells CASSQVLFRGESTEAFF. The CDR3 DNA follows: TGTGCCAGCAGCCAAGTGCTCTTCAGGGGAGAAAGCACTGAAGCTTTCTTT.

The gene calls are TRBV18 and TRBJ2-7; the match to TRBD1 covers 7 bases. The V gene's germline CDR1 is KGHSH and CDR2 LQKENI. Germline trimming cut 4 bases from V and 4 bases from J; bases unmatched to any gene: 4. This CDR3 is built from 13 residues. CDR3 sequence (DNA): TGTGCCAGCTCACAGGGGGCAGGGTACGAGCAGTACTTC. Residues: CASSQGAGYEQYF.

This clone was seen a handful of times. The rearrangement uses TRBV6-5 and TRBJ2-7; D is possibly TRBD2 (6 bases). Trimming took off 8 bases at V and 2 bases at J, with 19 bases between the two ends. From germline, CDR1 is MNHEY and CDR2 SVGAGI. The CDR3 is 15 amino acids. The CDR3 DNA sequence: TGTGCCAGCCGCCCCCACGCCGGGACTCCCTACGAGCAGTACTTC. It encodes CASRPHAGTPYEQYF.

This clone appeared a few times. This chain links TRBV6-5 with TRBJ2-7; 12 bases line up with TRBD2. This CDR3 comprises 14 residues. After removal of 8 bases from V and 3 bases from J, the junction contained 5 bases not matched to a gene. Germline CDR1 reads MNHEY; CDR2 reads SVGAGI. CDR3 loop: CASALAGGVYEQYF. CDR3 in DNA: TGTGCCAGCGCACTAGCGGGAGGCGTCTACGAGCAGTACTTC.

This clone showed up just a few times. V and J are TRBV5-4 and TRBJ2-2, with D uncertain. CDR1 and CDR2 from the germline V gene are SGHNT and YYREEE (reference sequence). Deletions cut 0 bases from V and 1 base from J, with 7 bases between. This CDR3 is 15 amino acids long. DNA for the CDR3: TGTGCCAGCAGCTTGGAACAGATGAACACCGGGGAGCTGTTTTTT. It is translated as CASSLEQMNTGELFF.

V is TRBV7-8 and J is TRBJ1-4; no clear D gene. The germline V gene encodes CDR1 SGHVS and CDR2 FQNEAQ. Trimming took 2 bases from V and 8 from J, leaving 6 bases between them. The CDR3 is made up of 12 amino acids. The CDR3 is CASSLFAEKLFF. The CDR3 DNA sequence: TGTGCCAGCAGCTTATTTGCGGAAAAACTGTTTTTT.

The chain is built from TRBV2 and TRBJ1-4; 7 nucleotides agree with TRBD1. The germline V gene encodes CDR1 SNHLY and CDR2 FYNNEI. The CDR3 runs 15 residues. V trimming: 4 bases; J trimming: 3 bases; junction bases outside the gene matches: 5. CDR3 residues: CASSVEGAPNEKLFF. The CDR3, as DNA: TGTGCCAGCAGTGTAGAGGGGGCGCCTAATGAAAAACTGTTTTTT.

This clone was seen only a few times. The chain has TRBV10-3 and TRBJ1-1, with D perhaps matching TRBD1 (5 bases). The CDR3 totals 16 residues. Germline V CDR1 and CDR2: ENHRY, SYGVKD. V gave up 2 bases and J gave up 2 bases, with 15 bases separating them. The CDR3 region is CAISELILGPNTEAFF. CDR3 nucleotides: TGTGCCATCAGTGAGCTGATCTTGGGGCCTAACACTGAAGCTTTCTTT.

The DNA for the CDR3 is TGTGCCAGCAGCCCGTACGGGAATTGGGACAATGAGCAGTTCTTC. Translated, it gives CASSPYGNWDNEQFF. This chain joins TRBV7-3 and TRBJ2-1, with a weak D call TRBD2 (5 bases). CDR1 SGHTA and CDR2 FQGTGA come from the germline V gene. This CDR3 region has 15 residues. Trimming left V 5 bases short and J 5 bases short, with 16 bases between.

There are a few counts of this clone. This chain joins TRBV6-5 and TRBJ1-1; a weak D match, TRBD1 (5 bases). Germline CDR1 and CDR2: MNHEY and SVGAGI. V dropped 7 bases and J dropped 1 base, with 16 bases sitting between them. The CDR3 contains 15 residues. The CDR3 DNA reads as TGTGCCAGCACTCGGGGGACGCAGGGGAACACTGAAGCTTTCTTT. Residues: CASTRGTQGNTEAFF.

This clone has only a few counts. V usage is TRBV21-1 and J usage is TRBJ2-7; TRBD2, the table's D call, lacks a check against the DNA. TRBV21-1 is a pseudogene. CDR3 length: 16 amino acids. This CDR3 reads CASSHLAGGASYEQYF. Here the CDR3 DNA reads TGTGCCAGCAGCCATTTAGCGGGAGGGGCCTCCTACGAGCAGTACTTC.

This clone came up a few times. The J gene is TRBJ2-2, the V gene TRBV7-8; 12 bases align to TRBD2. The CDR3 covers 15 residues. V shed 5 bases and J 10 bases; nucleotides not matched to a gene: 8. CDR1 and CDR2 (germline): SGHVS, FQNEAQ. This CDR3 reads CASSPSSGRGPELFF. CDR3 nucleotide sequence: TGTGCCAGCAGCCCTTCTAGCGGGAGGGGGCCGGAGCTGTTTTTT.

This clone came up a few times. The CDR3 DNA reads TGTGCCTCGAATCAAGGGGGAGGGCAGCCCCAGCATTTT. It specifies CASNQGGGQPQHF. V and J are TRBV30 and TRBJ1-5, with D tentatively TRBD1 (6 bases). V was trimmed by 7 bases and J by 7 bases, leaving 17 bases between them. This CDR3 is built from 13 residues. CDR1 is GTSNPN, CDR2 SVGIG, per germline (reference sequence).

The chain couples TRBV30 to TRBJ2-5; TRBD2 agrees at 8 bases. J lost 1 base, V lost 0 bases, and 7 bases had no gene match. The CDR3 runs to 16 residues. Looked up from germline, CDR1 is GTSNPN and CDR2 is SVGIG (reference sequence). CDR3 protein: CAWSVLSSGVQETQYF. As DNA, the CDR3 is TGTGCCTGGAGTGTATTAAGTAGCGGGGTCCAAGAGACCCAGTACTTC. Variable domain in full (rest from reference TRBV30 and TRBJ2-5): SQTIHQWPATLVQPVGSPLSLECTVEGTSNPNLYWYRQAAGRGLQLLFYSVGIGQISSEVPQNLSASRPQDRQFILSSKKLLLSDSGFYLCAWSVLSSGVQETQYFGPGTRLLVL.

Many counts were recorded for this clone. The V gene is TRBV5-4, the J gene TRBJ2-1, with a tentative D call TRBD1 (6 bases). The V end lost 0 bases, the J end lost 4 bases, and 11 bases lay between the germline ends. CDR1 SGHNT and CDR2 YYREEE come from the germline V gene (reference sequence). The CDR3 covers 15 residues. CDR3 loop: CASSLDSGAYNEQFF. In DNA form, the CDR3 reads TGTGCCAGCAGCTTGGACTCAGGGGCGTACAATGAGCAGTTCTTC.

This clone was counted a few times. The rearrangement links TRBV19 to TRBJ2-1; 7 bases are shared with TRBD2. Trimming cost V 8 bases and J 10 bases; bases outside gene matches: 5. Germline V gives CDR1 LNHDA, CDR2 SQIVND (reference sequence). CDR3 size: 11 residues. The CDR3 DNA sequence: TGTGCCAGTGGTCTGGGGGGGGAGCAGTTCTTC. This encodes CASGLGGEQFF.

The chain recombines TRBV27 with TRBJ1-2; D not resolved. Trimming cost V 3 bases and J 8 bases, with 19 bases left between them. The CDR3 loop spans 15 amino acids. The germline V gene has CDR1 MNHEY and CDR2 SMNVEV (reference sequence). CDR3 sequence (DNA): TGTGCCAGCAGTTTCCAAGCCAACGGGTTCCAAGGCTACACCTTC. Its translation: CASSFQANGFQGYTF.

This clone was detected only a few times. This chain uses TRBV5-1 with TRBJ1-2; 12 positions match TRBD1. The germline gives CDR1 SGHRS, CDR2 YFSETQ. V trimming: 3 bases; J trimming: 6 bases; junction bases outside the gene matches: 9. The CDR3 extends over 16 amino acids. Here the CDR3 reads CASSYEPGQGANGYTF. The CDR3 DNA sequence: TGCGCCAGCAGCTACGAGCCGGGACAGGGGGCCAATGGCTACACCTTC. Full variable domain (remainder filled in from reference TRBV5-1 and TRBJ1-2): KAGVTQTPRYLIKTRGQQVTLSCSPISGHRSVSWYQQTPGQGLQFLFEYFSETQRNKGNFPGRFSGRQFSNSRSEMNVSTLELGDSALYLCASSYEPGQGANGYTFGSGTRLTVV.

The J gene is TRBJ2-5, the V gene TRBV5-1; 10 bases line up with TRBD2. J gave up 2 bases and V 1 base, and 5 bases lay outside the gene matches. CDR3 length equals 16 residues. CDR1 is SGHRS, CDR2 YFSETQ, per germline. CDR3 nucleotides: TGCGCCAGCAGCTTGAGCGGGAGGGCTGGGCAAGAGACCCAGTACTTC. Protein product: CASSLSGRAGQETQYF.

A few counts support this clone. The same CDR3 can be traced to other DNA sequences in this sample. The rearrangement links TRBV6-6 to TRBJ1-5; a weak D match, TRBD1 (6 bases). Germline-derived CDR1 and CDR2 are MNHNY and SVGAGI (reference sequence). CDR3 length: 14 residues. V was trimmed by 8 bases and J by 5 bases, leaving 16 bases between them. The CDR3 loop is CASGSRDTYQPQHF. In nucleotides, the CDR3 is TGTGCCAGCGGATCCCGGGACACCTATCAGCCCCAGCATTTT.

This clone was seen a few times. The V gene is TRBV25-1, the J gene TRBJ2-1; 8 bases are shared with TRBD2. The CDR3 consists of 15 residues. The ends lost 1 base at V and 6 bases at J; junction bases unmatched: 5. Germline loops: CDR1 MGHDK, CDR2 SYGVNS. The CDR3 bases are TGTGCCAGCAGTGAATCGGTAGCGGGGATCAATGAGCAGTTCTTC. Translation gives CASSESVAGINEQFF.

This sequence joins TRBV28 and TRBJ1-5; 12 positions agree with TRBD1. Germline V gene lookup returns CDR1 MDHEN and CDR2 SYDVKM. Losses at the gene ends were 3 bases for V and 6 bases for J; bases not matched to a gene: 6. This CDR3 has 16 amino acids. The chain's CDR3 is CASSFWGQGAGQPQHF. For the CDR3, the DNA is TGTGCCAGCAGTTTCTGGGGACAGGGGGCAGGTCAGCCCCAGCATTTT.

The table lists this clone with a few counts. The chain combines TRBV4-1 with TRBJ1-5; no firm D call. The germline V gene encodes CDR1 MGHRA and CDR2 YSYEKL. CDR3 length: 15 amino acids. V was pared by 0 bases and J by 2 bases, with 8 bases between. Here the CDR3 reads CASSQDGTGNQPQHF. The CDR3 DNA reads as TGCGCCAGCAGCCAAGATGGCACAGGCAATCAGCCCCAGCATTTT.

The V call is TRBV6-6, the J call TRBJ2-5; TRBD1 matches 10 bases. Germline V CDR1 and CDR2: MNHNY, SVGAGI (reference sequence). The CDR3 loop spans 14 amino acids. V shed 5 bases and J 4 bases; nucleotides not matched to a gene: 4. CDR3 region: CASSHRDRGETQYF. In DNA form, the CDR3 reads TGTGCCAGCAGTCACCGGGACAGGGGAGAGACCCAGTACTTC.